The next 9 T cell receptor beta chains were all read from a single sample in a study of T cell changes during pregnancy in multiple sclerosis. Using immunoSEQ multiplex PCR, the repertoire was profiled, and TCRdb retains in-frame clones only, with some absent. Of roughly 93,000 clones listed, around 92% are singletons. The sample in question was peripheral blood, obtained after pregnancy. The receptors come from a female donor in good health, enrolled as a control in a pregnancy study.

This clone was counted only a few times. The V gene is TRBV4-1, the J gene TRBJ1-6, with no clear D. CDR3 length: 13 amino acids. Germline CDR1 MGHRA, CDR2 YSYEKL. V lost 0 bases to trimming and J lost 10 bases, with 7 bases between them. CDR3 DNA sequence: TGCGCCAGCAGCCAAGATTTAGCCTCACCCCTCCACTTT. As protein: CASSQDLASPLHF.

The rearrangement joins TRBV6-1 to TRBJ2-2; 7 bases map to TRBD1. V was clipped by 7 bases and J by 6 bases; unmatched bases: 11. The length of the CDR3 is 15 residues. Germline CDR1 reads MNHNS; CDR2 reads SASEGT. The CDR3 loop reads CASTPGQGDAGELFF. The CDR3 coding sequence is TGTGCCAGCACTCCGGGCCAGGGGGACGCCGGGGAGCTGTTTTTT.

V is TRBV5-1 and J is TRBJ1-4; D is uncertain. The CDR3 runs to 15 residues. V was pared by 0 bases and J by 0 bases, with 6 bases between. Germline assignment: CDR1 SGHRS and CDR2 YFSETQ. CDR3 nucleotide sequence: TGCGCCAGCAGCTTGGACATCGCAACTAATGAAAAACTGTTTTTT. Amino acid sequence: CASSLDIATNEKLFF.

The chain couples TRBV2 to TRBJ2-6; a possible D gene is TRBD1 (5 bases). V was cut by 11 bases and J by 0 bases, with 23 bases left in between. The CDR3 has 18 residues. The germline V gene has CDR1 SNHLY and CDR2 FYNNEI. CDR3 in DNA: TGTGCCGTGAAGGGGTCCTTAAAACCTCTCTCTGGGGCCAACGTCCTGACTTTC. Its translation is CAVKGSLKPLSGANVLTF.

The chain links TRBV5-6 to TRBJ1-1; TRBD1 might be the D (5 bases). The ends were cut back, 0 bases at V and 0 bases at J, with 12 bases in the middle. This CDR3 contains 16 residues. The germline V gene has CDR1 SGHDT and CDR2 YYEEEE. The CDR3 sequence is CASSLAQGLLNTEAFF. CDR3 nucleotide sequence: TGTGCCAGCAGCTTGGCTCAGGGCTTATTGAACACTGAAGCTTTCTTT.

The rearrangement links TRBV7-9 to TRBJ1-1, with D uncertain. This CDR3 spans 11 amino acids. Germline V gene sequence: CDR1 SEHNR, CDR2 FQNEAQ (reference sequence). Trimming took 2 bases from V and 6 from J, leaving 4 bases between them. In DNA, the CDR3 is TGTGCCAGCAGCTTACTTGCTGAAGCTTTCTTT. Encoded protein: CASSLLAEAFF.

The rearrangement uses TRBV9 and TRBJ1-6; D is uncertain. Per the germline V gene, CDR1 is SGDLS and CDR2 is YYNGEE. The CDR3 is made up of 15 amino acids. V lost 4 bases and J lost 8, with 16 bases in between. CDR3 protein: CASSPRLTPHSPLHF. For the CDR3, the DNA is TGTGCCAGCAGCCCACGCCTCACTCCCCATTCACCCCTCCACTTT.

V and J are TRBV2 and TRBJ2-1, with D maybe TRBD2 (5 bases). This CDR3 is 15 amino acids long. V shed 11 bases and J shed 1 base, with 18 bases lying between them. The germline CDR1 and CDR2 sequences are SNHLY and FYNNEI. CDR3 nucleotide sequence: TGTGCCGGCCCGGACTGGAGAGCTTCCTACAATGAGCAGTTCTTC. Amino acids: CAGPDWRASYNEQFF.

The V gene is TRBV19, the J gene TRBJ2-3; a weak D match, TRBD2 (7 bases). Trimming removed 2 bases from V and 6 bases from J, with 15 bases in between. This CDR3 region has 15 residues. CDR1 and CDR2 (germline): LNHDA, SQIVND (reference sequence). The CDR3 loop is CASSIPGGSDDTQYF. The CDR3 nucleotides read TGTGCCAGTAGTATACCGGGGGGCAGCGATGATACGCAGTATTTT.